This T cell receptor (beta chain) was sequenced for a study of blood T cells in healthy people across ages. Study summary: There was about one barcoded beta molecule captured by template switching per two T cells.

Germline V gives CDR1 SGHTA, CDR2 FQGNSA. V lost 3 bases, J lost 2 bases, and 2 bases stayed unmatched. This CDR3 has 14 amino acids. The extraction recovered at least 5.5 micrograms of total RNA per sample. Then a second PCR, running about 6 to 12 cycles, was carried out with a sample-barcoded 5' primer and a J-beta primer mix. Sequencing of every sample gave 2.5 million or more CDR3-containing paired-end reads. TCRdb reprocessed the 5' RACE reads with MiXCR, giving one entry per CDR3 protein. This sample has around 650,000 distinct CDR3 sequences, with less than 45% found just once. This clonotype was picked up many times. Its antigen is not known. Findings and limits, study-wide: Per-million-T-cell TCR beta diversity fell roughly linearly with age.

The sample was blood. This chain links TRBV7-2 with TRBJ2-7, with 9 bases that match TRBD1. This TCR was sampled from an elderly man in good health. The CDR3: CASSFGQGPYEQYF. The CDR3 nucleotides are TGTGCCAGCAGCTTCGGACAGGGGCCCTACGAGCAGTACTTC.